One and the same sample provided the 10 T cell receptor beta chains below, sequenced in a study of blood T cell repertoires in COVID-19. Libraries were prepared by immunoSEQ multiplex PCR; TCRdb keeps only in-frame clonotypes and omits some of them. The sample holds approximately 300,000 clones, around four fifths seen once. Sequences were obtained from peripheral blood. These receptors all stem from a woman in her forties or fifties with acute or convalescent COVID-19.

The V call is TRBV14, the J call TRBJ2-1, with TRBD2 as a possible D gene (5 bases). Trimming shortened V by 4 bases and J by 3 bases, and 16 bases separated the two germline ends. The germline V gene has CDR1 SGHDN and CDR2 FVKESK. The CDR3 totals 16 residues. The CDR3 DNA is TGTGCCAGCAGCCTCCAAGTTGGGGAGAACTACAATGAGCAGTTCTTC. Translation: CASSLQVGENYNEQFF.

The rearrangement uses TRBV12-3 or TRBV12-4 and TRBJ2-3; tentatively, D is TRBD1 (5 bases). With 7 bases removed from V and 6 bases from J, the gap between germline ends came to 8 bases. This CDR3 comprises 11 residues. This CDR3 reads CASTQGDTQYF. CDR3 bases: TGTGCCAGCACCCAGGGTGATACGCAGTATTTT.

The chain employs TRBV6-1 and TRBJ1-2, with TRBD1 identical over 9 bases. Germline CDR1 MNHNS, CDR2 SASEGT. V was pared by 1 base and J by 3 bases, with 3 bases of the junction left unmatched. CDR3 length: 15 amino acids. CDR3 bases: TGTGCCAGCAGTGAAGATTGGACAGGGGACTATGGCTACACCTTC. The encoded protein is CASSEDWTGDYGYTF.

DNA of the CDR3: TGCGCCAGCAGTGTTGGTATGTCTAGCGGAGGAGTTGCAGATACGCAGTATTTT. Protein product: CASSVGMSSGGVADTQYF. The chain is built from TRBV5-1 and TRBJ2-3; 7 bases map to TRBD2. Trimming cost V 5 bases and J 4 bases; bases outside gene matches: 19. CDR3 length: 18 residues. The V gene's germline CDR1 is SGHRS and CDR2 YFSETQ.

The chain couples TRBV6-5 to TRBJ1-4; 10 bases agree with TRBD1. Germline CDR1 MNHEY, CDR2 SVGAGI. This CDR3 has 14 amino acids. J was trimmed by 8 bases and V by 4 bases; bases with no gene match: 4. The CDR3 reads CASSSRQGAEKLFF. The CDR3 DNA reads TGTGCCAGCAGTTCTCGACAGGGGGCGGAAAAACTGTTTTTT.

The chain has TRBV4-1 and TRBJ2-1; D not resolved. The CDR3 spans 14 residues. Germline CDR1 and CDR2: MGHRA and YSYEKL. V lost 4 bases and J 1 base, leaving 8 bases between the germline ends. The CDR3 DNA reads TGCGCCAGCAGCCCACGGAGTTCCTACAATGAGCAGTTCTTC. It yields the protein CASSPRSSYNEQFF.

This chain uses TRBV24-1 with TRBJ2-3; D perhaps matches TRBD1 (6 bases). This CDR3 contains 13 residues. Germline CDR1 reads KGHDR; CDR2 reads SFDVKD. The CDR3 DNA sequence: TGTGCGCGGGCAGGGGCTAGCACAGATACGCAGTATTTT. As protein: CARAGASTDTQYF.

The chain is built from TRBV10-3 and TRBJ1-6, with TRBD1 matching 9 bases. Germline trimming cut 6 bases from V and 7 bases from J; bases unmatched to any gene: 10. The germline CDR1 and CDR2 sequences are ENHRY and SYGVKD. The CDR3 length is 16 residues. The CDR3 coding sequence is TGTGCCATCAGCCTTACAGGGGGCGCAGGGAATTCACCCCTCCACTTT. Amino acids: CAISLTGGAGNSPLHF.

The rearrangement joins TRBV7-2 to TRBJ1-2; D unclear. The germline V gene encodes CDR1 SGHTA and CDR2 FQGNSA. The CDR3 consists of 15 residues. V was cut by 2 bases and J by 5 bases, with 15 bases left in between. CDR3 DNA sequence: TGTGCCAGCAGCTTAAAGGCGACCGGAGGTTATGGCTACACCTTC. It translates to CASSLKATGGYGYTF.

The CDR3 loop is CASSLEGWGLAGPKYF. DNA of the CDR3: TGCGCCAGCAGCTTGGAGGGCTGGGGACTAGCGGGACCTAAGTATTTT. This chain uses TRBV5-1 with TRBJ2-3, with 13 bases that match TRBD2. This CDR3 region has 16 residues. The V segment lost 0 bases and the J segment 13 bases; nucleotides outside the gene matches: 11. Germline CDR1 and CDR2: SGHRS and YFSETQ.